This TCR beta chain is drawn from a study of shared clonotypes between healthy human individuals. Comments on this clone: The antigen remains unidentified.

Findings of the study overall: Larger estimated richness was generally recorded for naive subsets relative to memory subsets. Only blood was sampled; tissue repertoires likely differ.

V lost 5 bases, J lost 2 bases, and 12 bases lay in between. The CDR3 is 15 residues long. CDR1 is SGHTA, CDR2 FQGNSA, per germline. Sorted-subset replicate PCRs used roughly 210 ng of genomic DNA. This amount corresponded to about 29,000 T cell genomes. The method was immunoSEQ multiplex PCR; TCRdb's version includes in-frame clones alone and lacks a portion of them. The profile covers 1.4 million to 1.5 million clones, with around 97% appearing a single time and approximately 1.1% taken by the ten largest. Sequenced: naive CD4+ T cells sorted from blood. Subset of the sample: CD45RA+ positively selected. The receptor was derived from a man aged 25 to 40 in good health. The chain uses TRBV7-2 and TRBJ2-2; D uncertain. The CDR3 region is CASSRPPLNTGELFF. For the CDR3, the DNA is TGTGCCAGCAGCCGACCCCCCCTTAACACCGGGGAGCTGTTTTTT.